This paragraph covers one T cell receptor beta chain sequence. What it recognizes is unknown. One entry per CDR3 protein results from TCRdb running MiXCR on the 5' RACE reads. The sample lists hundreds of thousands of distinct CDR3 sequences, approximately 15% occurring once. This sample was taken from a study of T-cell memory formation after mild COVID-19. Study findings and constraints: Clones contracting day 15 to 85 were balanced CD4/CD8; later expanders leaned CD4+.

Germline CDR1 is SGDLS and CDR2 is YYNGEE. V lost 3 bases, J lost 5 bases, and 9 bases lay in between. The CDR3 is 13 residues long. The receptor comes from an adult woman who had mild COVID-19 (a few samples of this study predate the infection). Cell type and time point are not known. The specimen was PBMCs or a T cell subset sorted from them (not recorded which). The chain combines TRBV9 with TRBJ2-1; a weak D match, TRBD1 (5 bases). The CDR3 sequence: CASSGTINNEQFF. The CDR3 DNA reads TGTGCCAGCAGCGGGACAATAAACAATGAGCAGTTCTTC. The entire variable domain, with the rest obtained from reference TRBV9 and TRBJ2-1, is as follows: DSGVTQTPKHLITATGQRVTLRCSPRSGDLSVYWYQQSLDQGLQFLIQYYNGEERAKGNILERFSAQQFPDLHSELNLSSLELGDSALYFCASSGTINNEQFFGPGTRLTVL.